This T cell receptor beta chain derives from a study of OX40 agonist ivuxolimab in advanced cancers. Study context: An agonistic anti-OX40 (CD134) antibody, ivuxolimab, was used to treat the patients. Dose-escalation cases comprised hepatocellular carcinoma, melanoma, renal cell or head and neck cancer. General study points: Partly responding patients at 0.1-3.0 mg/kg showed some of the smallest clonal expansion.

Assay: immunoSEQ multiplex PCR; the TCRdb copy retains only in-frame clones and omits some. The sample yields about 150,000 clones, about 93% seen once. On this clone: Its antigen is not known.

V lost 5 bases and J 0 bases, leaving 11 bases between the germline ends. The germline V gene encodes CDR1 LNHDA and CDR2 SQIVND (reference sequence). The CDR3 sequence is 14 residues long. Blood sampling was done at baseline, cycle 4 day 1, and cycle 7 day 1. The material was CD4+ or CD8+ T cells sorted from blood, obtained in a trial of the OX40 agonist ivuxolimab. The V call is TRBV19, the J call TRBJ2-7; D gene uncertain. This TCR was recovered from an adult with an advanced solid tumor such as melanoma, head and neck, liver or kidney cancer. The CDR3 DNA reads TGTGCCAGTAGTCTCGACCCTAGCTCCTACGAGCAGTACTTC. It encodes CASSLDPSSYEQYF.